The 12 T cell receptor beta chains below all came from one sample that was sequenced in a study of beta chain features in type 1 diabetes. Study observations and caveats: Within each of all four CD4+ subsets, Type 1 diabetes patients had TCRB CDR3s that were moderately but significantly shorter.

The investigators reverse transcribed all of the isolated RNA, so they sequenced expressed TCRB transcripts. TCRdb's table, derived via immunoSEQ multiplex PCR, lists solely in-frame clones and lacks some. The sample yields about 23,000 clones, more than 45% seen once. Antigens of these TCRs are unknown. Specimen: stem cell memory CD4+ T cells from blood. The receptors here all came from a man between 18 and 35 years old with type 1 diabetes.

Only a few counts were recorded for this clone. The chain joins TRBV5-6 to TRBJ1-4, with D uncertain. The CDR3 extends over 16 amino acids. V shed 5 bases and J shed 7 bases, with 21 bases lying between them. Germline CDR1 and CDR2: SGHDT and YYEEEE. The CDR3 region is CASSKAASSEGEKLFF. In nucleotides, the CDR3 is TGTGCCAGCAGTAAGGCAGCGTCTTCCGAAGGTGAAAAACTGTTTTTT.

This clone was found a few times. The chain uses TRBV7-9 and TRBJ2-2, with a weak D call TRBD1 (6 bases). Looked up from germline, CDR1 is SEHNR and CDR2 is FQNEAQ (reference sequence). The CDR3 runs to 14 residues. The V end was cut by 5 bases, the J end by 3 bases, with 10 bases between. The CDR3 spells CASSTTGYTGELFF. Written as DNA, the CDR3 is TGTGCCAGCAGCACAACAGGGTACACCGGGGAGCTGTTTTTT.

The CDR3 reads CASERAGGPQGIQYF. CDR3 sequence (DNA): TGTGCCAGTGAGAGGGCAGGGGGCCCCCAGGGCATTCAGTACTTC. The V gene is TRBV6-1, the J gene TRBJ2-4; 8 nucleotides line up with TRBD1. Germline loops: CDR1 MNHNS, CDR2 SASEGT. Trimming at V came to 9 bases and at J to 9 bases, leaving 16 bases not matched to a gene. This CDR3 has 15 amino acids.

The chain is built from TRBV2 and TRBJ2-7; D is ambiguous. There are 11 residues in the CDR3. Germline V gene lookup returns CDR1 SNHLY and CDR2 FYNNEI. V was cut by 3 bases and J by 5 bases, with 5 bases left in between. CDR3 DNA sequence: TGTGCCAGCAGTGACTACGACGAGCAGTACTTC. As protein: CASSDYDEQYF.

The rearrangement uses TRBV27 and TRBJ1-1; 9 bases align to TRBD1. There are 16 residues in the CDR3. The V and J ends lost 5 bases and 4 bases, in that order; junction bases with no gene match: 11. The germline CDR1 and CDR2 sequences are MNHEY and SMNVEV (reference sequence). The CDR3 protein is CASSLIPGTGPTEAFF. CDR3 nucleotide sequence: TGTGCCAGCAGTCTGATCCCCGGGACAGGGCCCACTGAAGCTTTCTTT.

The rearrangement joins TRBV5-1 to TRBJ1-1, with a possible D match to TRBD1 (6 bases). The CDR3 runs 15 residues. The germline CDR1 and CDR2 sequences are SGHRS and YFSETQ. V was shortened by 0 bases and J by 5 bases, with 14 bases between the two germline ends. The CDR3 loop reads CASSLVGRGSTEAFF. DNA for the CDR3: TGCGCCAGCAGCTTGGTAGGCAGGGGCTCGACTGAAGCTTTCTTT.

The genes are TRBV9 and TRBJ1-6; D not resolved. V was shortened by 4 bases and J by 7 bases, with 9 bases between the two germline ends. Germline CDR1 SGDLS, CDR2 YYNGEE. This CDR3 region has 13 residues. This CDR3 reads CASSLNANSPLHF. The DNA of the CDR3 is TGTGCCAGCAGCTTGAATGCGAATTCACCCCTCCACTTT.

V and J are TRBV2 and TRBJ2-3; D is ambiguous. V lost 9 bases and J 1 base, leaving 14 bases between the germline ends. The CDR3 runs 14 residues. CDR1 and CDR2 from the germline V gene are SNHLY and FYNNEI. CDR3 DNA: TGTGCCAGTCAGGAAGGTTATGGCACAGATACGCAGTATTTT. Translating gives CASQEGYGTDTQYF. The full variable domain, completed using reference TRBV2 and TRBJ2-3, is EPEVTQTPSHQVTQMGQEVILRCVPISNHLYFYWYRQILGQKVEFLVSFYNNEISEKSEIFDDQFSVERPDGSNFTLKIRSTKLEDSAMYFCASQEGYGTDTQYFGPGTRLTVL.

The gene calls are TRBV12-2 and TRBJ1-2; the table's TRBD1 call for D was not verified on the DNA. TRBV12-2 is a known pseudogene. The CDR3 loop spans 15 amino acids. The CDR3 region has the DNA TGTGCAAGTCGCCCGAGGACAGGAGCTAACTATGGCTACACCTTC. Its protein is CASRPRTGANYGYTF.

The rearrangement uses TRBV7-2 and TRBJ2-7; possibly TRBD2 for D (7 bases). Per germline, CDR1 SGHTA and CDR2 FQGNSA. The length of the CDR3 is 17 residues. The V end was cut by 7 bases, the J end by 2 bases, with 24 bases between. The CDR3 spells CASTLGVYRGAAYEQYF. In DNA form, the CDR3 reads TGTGCCAGCACCCTCGGTGTTTATCGGGGGGCGGCCTACGAGCAGTACTTC.

The sample holds a few counts of this clone. The genes are TRBV7-2 and TRBJ2-1; D is unresolved. Trimming removed 0 bases from V and 0 bases from J, with 3 bases in between. The CDR3 runs 14 residues. The V gene's germline CDR1 is SGHTA and CDR2 FQGNSA. The CDR3 loop is CASSLAVSYNEQFF. The DNA of the CDR3 is TGTGCCAGCAGCTTAGCCGTCTCCTACAATGAGCAGTTCTTC.

This clone showed up just a few times. This chain uses TRBV19 with TRBJ2-3; D is unresolved. The CDR3 consists of 13 residues. V lost 4 bases and J 4 bases, leaving 9 bases between the germline ends. CDR1 is LNHDA and CDR2 is SQIVND in the germline V gene (reference sequence). CDR3 sequence: CASSTGFSDTQYF. CDR3 DNA sequence: TGTGCCAGTAGTACCGGGTTCTCAGATACGCAGTATTTT.